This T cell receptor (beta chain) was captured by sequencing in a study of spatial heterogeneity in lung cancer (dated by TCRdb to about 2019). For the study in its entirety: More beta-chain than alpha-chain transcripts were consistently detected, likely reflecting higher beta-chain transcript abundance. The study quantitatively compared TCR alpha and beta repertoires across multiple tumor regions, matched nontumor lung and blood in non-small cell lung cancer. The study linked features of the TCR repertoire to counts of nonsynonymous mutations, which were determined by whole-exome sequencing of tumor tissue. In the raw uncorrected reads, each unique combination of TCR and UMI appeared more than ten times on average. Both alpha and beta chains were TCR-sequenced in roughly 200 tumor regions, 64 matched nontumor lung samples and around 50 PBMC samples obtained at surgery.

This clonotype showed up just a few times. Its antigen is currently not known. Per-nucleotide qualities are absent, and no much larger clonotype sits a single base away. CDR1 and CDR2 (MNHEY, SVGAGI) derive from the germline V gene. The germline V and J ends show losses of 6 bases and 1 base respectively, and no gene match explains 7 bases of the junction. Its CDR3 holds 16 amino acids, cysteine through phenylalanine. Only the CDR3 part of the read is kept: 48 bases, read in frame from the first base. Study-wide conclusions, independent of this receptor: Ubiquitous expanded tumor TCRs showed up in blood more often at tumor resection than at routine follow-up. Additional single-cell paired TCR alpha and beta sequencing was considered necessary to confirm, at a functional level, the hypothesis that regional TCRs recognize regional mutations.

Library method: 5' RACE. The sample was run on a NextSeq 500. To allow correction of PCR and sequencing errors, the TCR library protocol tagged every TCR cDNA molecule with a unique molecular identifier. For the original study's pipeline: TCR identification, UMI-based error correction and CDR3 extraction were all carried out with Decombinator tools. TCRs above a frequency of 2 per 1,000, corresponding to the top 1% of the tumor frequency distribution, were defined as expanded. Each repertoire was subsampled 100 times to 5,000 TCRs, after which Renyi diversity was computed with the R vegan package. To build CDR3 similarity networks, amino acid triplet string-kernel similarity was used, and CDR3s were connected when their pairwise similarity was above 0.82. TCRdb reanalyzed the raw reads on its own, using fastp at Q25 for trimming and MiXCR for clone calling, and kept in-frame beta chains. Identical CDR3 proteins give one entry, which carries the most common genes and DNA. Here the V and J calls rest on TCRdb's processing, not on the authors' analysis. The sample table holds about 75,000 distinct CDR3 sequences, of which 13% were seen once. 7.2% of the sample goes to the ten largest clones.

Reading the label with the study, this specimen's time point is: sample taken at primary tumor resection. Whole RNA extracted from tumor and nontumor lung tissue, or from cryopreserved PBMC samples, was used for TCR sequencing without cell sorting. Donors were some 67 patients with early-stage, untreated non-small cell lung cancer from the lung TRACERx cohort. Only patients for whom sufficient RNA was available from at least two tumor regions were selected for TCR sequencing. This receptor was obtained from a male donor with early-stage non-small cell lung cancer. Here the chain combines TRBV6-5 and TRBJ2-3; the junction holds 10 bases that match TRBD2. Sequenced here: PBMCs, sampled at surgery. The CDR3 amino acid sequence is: CASSISSGGGTDTQYF. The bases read TGTGCCAGCAGCATCTCTAGCGGGGGAGGCACAGATACGCAGTATTTT.